The source of this TCR beta chain is a study of human T cells and chemical hapten exposure. This clonotype was detected many times. Time point here: patch test 1, 2 weeks after DPC sensitization. The sample's treatment: therapeutic diphenylcyclopropenone sensitization with weekly scalp DPC. Sequencing started from total RNA isolated from unfractionated whole blood. One entry per CDR3 protein, called by TCRdb with MiXCR from the RACE reads. This table holds over 50,000 distinct CDR3 sequences, 11% found once. The CDR3 totals 14 residues. Per the germline V gene, CDR1 is SEHNR and CDR2 is FQNEAQ (reference sequence). The ends were cut back, 4 bases at V and 2 bases at J, with 12 bases in the middle.

V gene TRBV7-9 combines with J gene TRBJ2-7; unclear D gene. The sequence was obtained from a middle-aged woman with alopecia areata. Some clones in this sample may be carry-over from other donors' samples. Here the sequenced sample was whole blood, taken in connection with sensitization to the hapten diphenylcyclopropenone (DPC). The CDR3 sequence: CASSSALFPYEQYF. As DNA, the CDR3 is TGTGCCAGCAGCTCAGCTCTATTCCCCTACGAGCAGTACTTC.